The clone carrying this TCR beta chain was counted between two and nine times. The antigen remains unidentified. Germline CDR1 and CDR2: MNHNY and SVGAGI (reference sequence). V lost 3 bases and J lost 4, with 9 bases in between. This CDR3 has 13 amino acids. The data were taken from a study of cytomegalovirus exposure and HLA in healthy donors. Study-level points and caveats: The investigators catalogued 150 to 200 TCR beta chains as cytomegalovirus-associated. It was reported that the classifier diagnosed cytomegalovirus status with high specificity and sensitivity in both the original and validation cohorts.

Some clones are missing from TCRdb's copy, which holds only in-frame ones; the method was immunoSEQ multiplex PCR. The sample consists of some 190,000 clones, around nine tenths of them appearing once. This chain uses TRBV6-6 with TRBJ1-2; D is undetermined. Material: PBMCs. The TCR was taken from a man aged 25-45 years in good health and CMV-seropositive. CDR3 sequence: CASSYSAFYGYTF. Here the CDR3 DNA reads TGTGCCAGCAGTTATTCCGCGTTCTATGGCTACACCTTC.